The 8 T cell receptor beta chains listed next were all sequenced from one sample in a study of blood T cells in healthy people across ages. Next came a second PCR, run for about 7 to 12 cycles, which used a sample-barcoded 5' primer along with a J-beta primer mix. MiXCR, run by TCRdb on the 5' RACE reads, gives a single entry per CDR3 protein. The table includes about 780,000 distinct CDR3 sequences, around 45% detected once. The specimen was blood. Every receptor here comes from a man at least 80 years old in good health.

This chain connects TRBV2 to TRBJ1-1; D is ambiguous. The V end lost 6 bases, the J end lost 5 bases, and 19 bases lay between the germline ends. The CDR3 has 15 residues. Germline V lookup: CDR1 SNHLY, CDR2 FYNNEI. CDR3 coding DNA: TGTGCCAGCAGGCCTTTAAGAGCCGGGGATACTGAAGCTTTCTTT. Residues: CASRPLRAGDTEAFF. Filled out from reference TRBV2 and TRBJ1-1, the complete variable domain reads EPEVTQTPSHQVTQMGQEVILRCVPISNHLYFYWYRQILGQKVEFLVSFYNNEISEKSEIFDDQFSVERPDGSNFTLKIRSTKLEDSAMYFCASRPLRAGDTEAFFGQGTRLTVV.

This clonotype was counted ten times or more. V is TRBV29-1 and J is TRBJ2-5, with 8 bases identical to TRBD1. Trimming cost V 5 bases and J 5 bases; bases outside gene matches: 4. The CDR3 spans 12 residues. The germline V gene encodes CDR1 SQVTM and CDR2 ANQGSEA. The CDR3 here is CSVTRDRETQYF. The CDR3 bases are TGCAGCGTTACCCGGGACAGGGAGACCCAGTACTTC.

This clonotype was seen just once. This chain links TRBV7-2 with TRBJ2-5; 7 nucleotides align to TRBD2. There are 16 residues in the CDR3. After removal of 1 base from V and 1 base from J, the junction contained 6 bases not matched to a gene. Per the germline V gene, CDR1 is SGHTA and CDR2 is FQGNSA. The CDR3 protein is CASSLGGWGGQETQYF. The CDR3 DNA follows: TGTGCCAGCAGCTTAGGAGGGTGGGGGGGCCAAGAGACCCAGTACTTC.

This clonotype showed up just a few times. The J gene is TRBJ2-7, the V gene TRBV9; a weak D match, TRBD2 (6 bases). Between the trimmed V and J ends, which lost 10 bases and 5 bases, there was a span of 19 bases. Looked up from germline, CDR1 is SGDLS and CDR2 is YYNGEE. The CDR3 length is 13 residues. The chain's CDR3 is CAPLVVAANEQYF. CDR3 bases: TGTGCCCCCCTTGTGGTAGCGGCTAACGAGCAGTACTTC.

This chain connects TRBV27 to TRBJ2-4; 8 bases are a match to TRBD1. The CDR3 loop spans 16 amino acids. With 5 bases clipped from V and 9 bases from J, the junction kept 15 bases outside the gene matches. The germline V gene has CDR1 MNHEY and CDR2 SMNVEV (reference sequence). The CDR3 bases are TGTGCCAGCAGTCCCCGGACAGGGCAAGGGGTAGGCATTCAGTACTTC. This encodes CASSPRTGQGVGIQYF.

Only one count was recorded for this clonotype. CDR3 in amino acids: CASSTPSGRGNTGELFF. As DNA, the CDR3 is TGCGCCAGCAGCACTCCTAGCGGGAGGGGGAACACCGGGGAGCTGTTTTTT. The chain uses TRBV5-1 and TRBJ2-2; TRBD2 agrees at 12 bases. With V trimmed by 4 bases and J by 1 base, 5 bases remained unmatched. Looked up from germline, CDR1 is SGHRS and CDR2 is YFSETQ. The CDR3 extends over 17 amino acids. The full variable domain, in which reference TRBV5-1 and TRBJ2-2 provide the parts outside the CDR3, is KAGVTQTPRYLIKTRGQQVTLSCSPISGHRSVSWYQQTPGQGLQFLFEYFSETQRNKGNFPGRFSGRQFSNSRSEMNVSTLELGDSALYLCASSTPSGRGNTGELFFGEGSRLTVL.

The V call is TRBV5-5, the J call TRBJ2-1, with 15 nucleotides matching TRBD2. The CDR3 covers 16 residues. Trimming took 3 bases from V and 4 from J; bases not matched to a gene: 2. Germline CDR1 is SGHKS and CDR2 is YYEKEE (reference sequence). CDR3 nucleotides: TGTGCCAGCAGCTGGACTAGCGGGGGGGCGTACAATGAGCAGTTCTTC. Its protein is CASSWTSGGAYNEQFF.

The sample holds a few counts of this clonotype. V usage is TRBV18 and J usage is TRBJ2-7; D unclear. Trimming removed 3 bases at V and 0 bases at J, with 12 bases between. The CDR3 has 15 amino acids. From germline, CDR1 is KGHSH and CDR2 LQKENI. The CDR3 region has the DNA TGTGCCAGCTCACCGGAACGTATTTTCTCCTACGAGCAGTACTTC. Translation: CASSPERIFSYEQYF.